The 9 T cell receptor beta chains presented below share a single source sample, sequenced in a study of T cells in women clearing cervical HPV infection. Sequenced by immunoSEQ multiplex PCR; TCRdb stores in-frame clones only, minus some. This sample's table has about 30,000 clones. Material: blood buffy coat. The receptor set was obtained from a woman aged 18-69 years with a cervical HPV16 infection that either progressed to CIN3+ or cleared (not recorded which).

Remarks on this clone: Sequencing ends 3 residues short of the CDR3 end; the germline J gene provides the rest. V gene TRBV6-1 combines with J gene TRBJ2-7; TRBD1 aligns across 8 bases. The germline CDR1 and CDR2 sequences are MNHNS and SASEGT. The J segment lost 2 bases and the V segment lost 1 base, leaving 7 bases of the junction unmatched. The CDR3 consists of 16 residues. CDR3 loop: CASSEDQGAGTYEQYF. CDR3 DNA, as far as it was read: TGTGCCAGCAGTGAAGATCAGGGGGCCGGCACCTACGAG.

Concerning this clone: The DNA ends 3 residues before the CDR3 does, and the rest of the CDR3 is filled in from the germline J gene. The genes are TRBV20-1 and TRBJ2-3; 8 positions match TRBD1. Germline assignment: CDR1 DFQATT and CDR2 SNEGSKA (reference sequence). The CDR3 loop spans 13 amino acids. V trimming: 6 bases; J trimming: 1 base; junction bases outside the gene matches: 3. CDR3 sequence: CSAGQGRTDTQYF. The covered CDR3 bases are TGCAGTGCCGGACAGGGACGCACAGATACG.

Concerning this clone: The sequence runs out 3 residues before the end of the CDR3; the remainder is reconstructed from the germline J gene. This chain joins TRBV10-3 and TRBJ1-3; a weak D match, TRBD1 (6 bases). Trimming stripped 4 bases from V and 0 bases from J, with 7 bases between. Germline assignment: CDR1 ENHRY and CDR2 SYGVKD. This CDR3 is built from 14 residues. The sequenced part of the CDR3 DNA is TGTGCCATCAGTGGGACAGTCTCTGGAAACACC. Amino acids: CAISGTVSGNT. The whole CDR3 sequence is CAISGTVSGNTIYF.

As regards this clone: Germline is not matched at one junction end, which may reflect a read error. The read halts 3 residues ahead of the CDR3 end, with the missing end drawn from the germline J gene. This CDR3 is also generated by other DNA sequences in the sample. The chain couples TRBV18 to TRBJ1-3; possible D gene TRBD1, 6 bases. CDR3 length: 15 residues. Germline values: CDR1 KGHSH, CDR2 LQKENI. CDR3 in amino acids: CASSTLQGDGNTIYF. Partial CDR3 DNA: TGTGCCAGCTCCACACTACAGGGTGATGGAAACACA.

Turning to this clone: The read ends 3 residues early relative to the CDR3; the germline J gene fills the gap. The genes are TRBV6-1 and TRBJ2-2; TRBD1 matches 7 bases. The CDR3 is made up of 16 amino acids. Germline-derived CDR1 and CDR2 are MNHNS and SASEGT. CDR3 DNA (partial): TGTGCCAGCAGTGAATCATTAGGGACAGCTCATGAAAAG. It codes for CASSESLGTAHEK. The whole CDR3 sequence reads CASSESLGTAHEKLFF.

To note about this clone: The sequenced fragment ends 3 residues before the CDR3 boundary, so the rest is inferred from the germline J gene. This sequence joins TRBV5-5 and TRBJ1-4; D is uncertain. V was cut by 0 bases and J by 7 bases, with 13 bases left in between. The CDR3 consists of 15 residues. Germline CDR1 reads SGHKS; CDR2 reads YYEKEE (reference sequence). CDR3 protein: CASSLASITPEKLFF. The CDR3 bases that were read are TGTGCCAGCAGCTTGGCCAGTATTACACCTGAAAAA. The full variable domain, with the rest looked up from reference TRBV5-5 and TRBJ1-4, is DAGVTQSPTHLIKTRGQQVTLRCSPISGHKSVSWYQQVLGQGPQFIFQYYEKEERGRGNFPDRFSARQFPNYSSELNVNALLLGDSALYLCASSLASITPEKLFFGSGTQLSVL.

With respect to this clone: The observed sequence ends 3 residues before the CDR3 terminus, with the missing tail filled in from the germline J gene. V gene TRBV2 combines with J gene TRBJ2-3; 8 bases fit TRBD2. Germline V gene lookup returns CDR1 SNHLY and CDR2 FYNNEI. This CDR3 is built from 16 residues. The V and J ends lost 4 bases and 1 base, in that order; junction bases with no gene match: 7. The CDR3 sequence is CASSALTSDRTDTQYF. CDR3 bases read: TGTGCCAGCAGTGCCCTGACTAGCGACCGCACAGATACG. Filled out from reference TRBV2 and TRBJ2-3, the complete variable domain reads EPEVTQTPSHQVTQMGQEVILRCVPISNHLYFYWYRQILGQKVEFLVSFYNNEISEKSEIFDDQFSVERPDGSNFTLKIRSTKLEDSAMYFCASSALTSDRTDTQYFGPGTRLTVL.

Notes on this clone: The read terminates 3 residues ahead of where the CDR3 ends, so the germline J gene completes it. This chain connects TRBV14 to TRBJ1-2; D may be TRBD1 (6 bases). The V gene lost 1 base and the J gene lost 4 bases, with 13 bases spanning the gap. CDR3 length equals 15 residues. The germline CDR1 and CDR2 sequences are SGHDN and FVKESK. The CDR3 DNA, read in part, is TGTGCCAGCAGCCAAGTGGGGACAAGGTTCTATGGC. Amino acid sequence: CASSQVGTRFYG. The complete CDR3 protein is CASSQVGTRFYGYTF. The entire variable domain, with the rest obtained from reference TRBV14 and TRBJ1-2, is as follows: EAGVTQFPSHSVIEKGQTVTLRCDPISGHDNLYWYRRVMGKEIKFLLHFVKESKQDESGMPNNRFLAERTGGTYSTLKVQPAELEDSGVYFCASSQVGTRFYGYTFGSGTRLTVV.

The CDR3 is CASSAQRGGMDTYTF. The DNA read from the CDR3 is TGTGCCAGCAGCGCCCAGCGGGGGGGCATGGATACC. The chain has TRBV7-3 and TRBJ1-2; tentatively, D is TRBD1 (6 bases). The read finishes 3 residues shy of the CDR3 end, and the germline J gene is used to complete it. The CDR3 extends over 15 amino acids. The V gene's germline CDR1 is SGHTA and CDR2 FQGTGA.